A single sample gave rise to the 24 T cell receptor beta chains below, sequenced in a study of cytomegalovirus exposure and HLA in healthy donors. Amplification used 60 Vbeta primers and 13 Jbeta primers. Only in-frame clones appear in the TCRdb table, and some are missing; sequencing was by immunoSEQ multiplex PCR. The sample has about 130,000 clones; about three quarters are singletons. The specimen sequenced was PBMCs. The receptors stem from a middle-aged man in good health and CMV-seropositive.

The chain couples TRBV20-1 to TRBJ2-7; 7 bases are shared with TRBD1. This CDR3 contains 11 residues. Trimming at V came to 7 bases and at J to 2 bases, leaving 2 bases not matched to a gene. The germline V gene encodes CDR1 DFQATT and CDR2 SNEGSKA (reference sequence). This chain's CDR3 is CSVQGAYEQYF. The DNA of the CDR3 is TGCAGTGTTCAGGGGGCCTACGAGCAGTACTTC.

This clone was found once. The gene calls are TRBV27 and TRBJ2-7; TRBD2 is a possible D gene (6 bases). In germline, CDR1 is MNHEY, CDR2 SMNVEV (reference sequence). The CDR3 covers 13 residues. V lost 2 bases and J 3 bases, leaving 8 bases between the germline ends. The CDR3, as DNA: TGTGCCAGCAGTTTAGGAGGGAACTACGAGCAGTACTTC. It is translated as CASSLGGNYEQYF.

On this clone: One end of the junction is discordant with germline, which a read error may explain. This chain connects TRBV11-2 to TRBJ2-7; maybe TRBD2 (5 bases). The CDR3 has 13 residues. The germline CDR1 and CDR2 sequences are SGHAT and FQNNGV. This chain's CDR3 is CASNLVRGYEQYF. The CDR3 region has the DNA TGTGCCAGCAACTTAGTTCGGGGATACGAGCAGTACTTC.

J is TRBJ1-2 and V is TRBV5-1; 7 bases line up with TRBD1. Germline CDR1 and CDR2: SGHRS and YFSETQ. CDR3 length: 13 amino acids. The junction had 3 bases not matched to a gene; V was cut back by 3 bases and J by 4 bases. This CDR3 reads CASSSGQAYGYTF. In DNA, the CDR3 is TGCGCCAGCAGCTCCGGACAGGCCTATGGCTACACCTTC.

This clone was seen just once. V gene TRBV18 combines with J gene TRBJ2-1, with D possibly matching TRBD2 (6 bases). CDR3 length equals 12 residues. Germline lookup yields CDR1 KGHSH and CDR2 LQKENI. Trimming removed 5 bases at V and 9 bases at J, with 11 bases between. The CDR3, as DNA: TGTGCCAGCTCATGGGGGACTCCTGAGCAGTTCTTC. This sequence encodes CASSWGTPEQFF.

The chain is built from TRBV7-2 and TRBJ2-1, with TRBD1 matching over 9 bases. V lost 1 base and J lost 7; bases outside the gene matches: 8. Germline CDR1 SGHTA, CDR2 FQGNSA. The CDR3 runs 16 residues. CDR3: CASSLVPTGGRNEQFF. The CDR3 bases are TGTGCCAGCAGCTTAGTCCCAACAGGGGGCAGGAATGAGCAGTTCTTC.

The V gene is TRBV9, the J gene TRBJ2-1; D ambiguous. The germline V and J ends were trimmed by 0 bases and 0 bases, with 10 bases remaining between them. Germline CDR1 and CDR2: SGDLS and YYNGEE. The CDR3 consists of 16 residues. The CDR3, as DNA: TGTGCCAGCAGCGTAGTCCAGGAAAGCTCCTACAATGAGCAGTTCTTC. Its translation is CASSVVQESSYNEQFF.

This clone was seen only once. V usage is TRBV29-1 and J usage is TRBJ1-2, with D unresolved. V dropped 0 bases and J dropped 6 bases, with 8 bases sitting between them. The CDR3 spans 12 residues. The germline V gene has CDR1 SQVTM and CDR2 ANQGSEA. DNA of the CDR3: TGCAGCGTTGAAGATCTCGGGGATGGCTACACCTTC. It specifies CSVEDLGDGYTF.

The rearrangement joins TRBV5-1 to TRBJ2-3; 15 positions agree with TRBD2. This CDR3 is built from 19 residues. In germline, CDR1 is SGHRS, CDR2 YFSETQ. V shed 4 bases and J 5 bases; nucleotides not matched to a gene: 14. This CDR3 is CASSPGTSGGMRVGDTQYF. The CDR3 bases are TGCGCCAGCAGCCCTGGGACTAGCGGGGGGATGCGGGTTGGAGATACGCAGTATTTT.

The CDR3 sequence is CASTMDGELNTEAFF. Here the CDR3 DNA reads TGTGCCAGCACTATGGACGGGGAGTTGAACACTGAAGCTTTCTTT. The J gene is TRBJ1-1, the V gene TRBV7-9; D gene uncertain. The CDR3 spans 15 residues. CDR1 SEHNR and CDR2 FQNEAQ come from the germline V gene (reference sequence). Between the trimmed V and J ends, which lost 7 bases and 0 bases, there was a span of 15 bases.

The V and J genes are TRBV15 and TRBJ2-7; 7 nucleotides line up with TRBD1. The V gene end was trimmed by 9 bases and the J gene end by 2 bases; junction bases not matched to a gene: 16. The CDR3 length is 16 residues. Germline-derived CDR1 and CDR2 are LNHNV and YYDKDF (reference sequence). Written as DNA, the CDR3 is TGTGCCACTTCTTCTCCCGGGACAGCGAAGCCCTACGAGCAGTACTTC. It codes for CATSSPGTAKPYEQYF.

The chain is built from TRBV11-2 and TRBJ1-5, with a possible D match to TRBD1 (5 bases). CDR1 SGHAT and CDR2 FQNNGV come from the germline V gene. The CDR3 sequence is 13 residues long. V dropped 1 base and J dropped 4 bases, with 5 bases sitting between them. CDR3 coding DNA: TGTGCCAGCAGCTTAGGACAGAATCAGCCCCAGCATTTT. This codes for CASSLGQNQPQHF.

The chain carries TRBV29-1 and TRBJ1-2; 10 bases map to TRBD1. Per the germline V gene, CDR1 is SQVTM and CDR2 is ANQGSEA. There are 17 residues in the CDR3. V lost 3 bases and J lost 7; bases outside the gene matches: 17. CDR3 sequence (DNA): TGCAGCGTTGATTTGCGATACGAGACAGGGGGCACGCTTGGCTACACCTTC. It encodes CSVDLRYETGGTLGYTF. The complete variable domain, with remaining parts taken from reference TRBV29-1 and TRBJ1-2, reads SAVISQKPSRDICQRGTSLTIQCQVDSQVTMMFWYRQQPGQSLTLIATANQGSEATYESGFVIDKFPISRPNLTFSTLTVSNMSPEDSSIYLCSVDLRYETGGTLGYTFGSGTRLTVV.

The rearrangement joins TRBV5-1 to TRBJ1-2; D is unresolved. Germline CDR1 SGHRS, CDR2 YFSETQ. The CDR3 is made up of 14 amino acids. The V end lost 1 base, the J end lost 2 bases, and 9 bases lay between the germline ends. CDR3 sequence: CASSLFAGNYGYTF. The CDR3 nucleotides are TGCGCCAGCAGCTTGTTTGCGGGAAACTATGGCTACACCTTC.

This chain uses TRBV5-1 with TRBJ2-2, with D maybe TRBD2 (6 bases). Germline CDR1 reads SGHRS; CDR2 reads YFSETQ. V was trimmed by 4 bases and J by 4 bases, leaving 11 bases between them. CDR3 length: 14 amino acids. This CDR3 is CASSQVGGTGELFF. The CDR3 DNA sequence: TGCGCCAGCAGCCAGGTGGGAGGCACCGGGGAGCTGTTTTTT. The full variable domain, its missing parts supplied by reference TRBV5-1 and TRBJ2-2, is KAGVTQTPRYLIKTRGQQVTLSCSPISGHRSVSWYQQTPGQGLQFLFEYFSETQRNKGNFPGRFSGRQFSNSRSEMNVSTLELGDSALYLCASSQVGGTGELFFGEGSRLTVL.

The gene calls are TRBV10-1 and TRBJ2-1; 8 bases fit TRBD2. There are 18 residues in the CDR3. Germline V gene data show CDR1 as WNHNN and CDR2 as SYGVQD (reference sequence). V trimming: 2 bases; J trimming: 7 bases; junction bases outside the gene matches: 16. CDR3 DNA: TGCGCCAGCAGTGAGGCTGTTTCGGGCGGGAGGACGTCGAATGAGCAGTTCTTC. It encodes CASSEAVSGGRTSNEQFF.

This rearrangement joins TRBV19 to TRBJ2-3; 7 bases line up with TRBD2. V was clipped by 3 bases and J by 2 bases; unmatched bases: 14. Germline CDR1 reads LNHDA; CDR2 reads SQIVND (reference sequence). This CDR3 has 18 amino acids. The CDR3 loop reads CASSIGRGVGVNTDTQYF. CDR3 DNA sequence: TGTGCCAGTAGTATTGGCCGGGGGGTTGGCGTCAACACAGATACGCAGTATTTT.

The CDR3 DNA reads TGTGCCAGCGCAGGGACAGGCTCCTACAATGAGCAGTTCTTC. The encoded protein is CASAGTGSYNEQFF. The chain carries TRBV6-6 and TRBJ2-1, with 8 bases lining up with TRBD1. The germline V gene encodes CDR1 MNHNY and CDR2 SVGAGI (reference sequence). The CDR3 has 14 amino acids. With V trimmed by 8 bases and J by 0 bases, 3 bases remained unmatched.

This chain connects TRBV5-1 to TRBJ2-7; 9 positions match TRBD1. Germline CDR1 is SGHRS and CDR2 is YFSETQ. CDR3 length equals 15 residues. Germline trimming cut 0 bases from V and 7 bases from J; bases unmatched to any gene: 8. CDR3 sequence: CASSLVVNRGQEQYF. In nucleotides, the CDR3 is TGCGCCAGCAGCTTGGTTGTCAACAGGGGGCAAGAGCAGTACTTC.

The chain employs TRBV7-2 and TRBJ2-1; no reliable D call. The germline CDR1 and CDR2 sequences are SGHTA and FQGNSA. Between the trimmed V and J ends, which lost 0 bases and 4 bases, there was a span of 7 bases. The length of the CDR3 is 14 residues. In DNA form, the CDR3 reads TGTGCCAGCAGCTTAGCGTCCAGATACAATGAGCAGTTCTTC. Translated, it gives CASSLASRYNEQFF.

CDR3 protein: CASSVTGSNTEAFF. The DNA for the CDR3 is TGCGCCAGCAGCGTGACAGGGTCGAACACTGAAGCTTTCTTT. The V and J genes are TRBV5-1 and TRBJ1-1; 7 bases line up with TRBD1. V gave up 4 bases and J gave up 1 base; unmatched junction bases: 4. This CDR3 has 14 amino acids. The germline gives CDR1 SGHRS, CDR2 YFSETQ.

The chain combines TRBV18 with TRBJ1-6; D might be TRBD1 (6 bases). Trimming removed 3 bases from V and 10 bases from J, with 13 bases in between. Germline V gives CDR1 KGHSH, CDR2 LQKENI. The CDR3 has 14 residues. CDR3 sequence (DNA): TGTGCCAGCTCACCCGGGACAACGACCTCACCCCTCCACTTT. Translated, it gives CASSPGTTTSPLHF. Drawing the rest from reference TRBV18 and TRBJ1-6, the complete variable domain is NAGVMQNPRHLVRRRGQEARLRCSPMKGHSHVYWYRQLPEEGLKFMVYLQKENIIDESGMPKERFSAEFPKEGPSILRIQQVVRGDSAAYFCASSPGTTTSPLHFGNGTRLTVT.

The rearrangement uses TRBV6-1 and TRBJ1-2, with 7 bases matching TRBD1. The germline gives CDR1 MNHNS, CDR2 SASEGT. The CDR3 sequence is 16 residues long. J was trimmed by 4 bases and V by 0 bases; bases with no gene match: 8. The CDR3 DNA is TGTGCCAGCAGTGAAGCGAATAGGGGGCCAGGCTATGGCTACACCTTC. Its translation is CASSEANRGPGYGYTF.

V usage is TRBV7-8 and J usage is TRBJ1-6; D perhaps matches TRBD1 (5 bases). Looked up from germline, CDR1 is SGHVS and CDR2 is FQNEAQ. The CDR3 runs to 14 residues. V lost 1 base to trimming and J lost 8 bases, with 9 bases between them. CDR3 in amino acids: CASSLDGRDSPLHF. The DNA of the CDR3 is TGTGCCAGCAGCTTAGATGGCAGGGATTCACCCCTCCACTTT.